Listed below are T cell receptor beta chains from one sample, sequenced in a study of cytomegalovirus exposure and HLA in healthy donors. The method was immunoSEQ multiplex PCR; TCRdb's version includes in-frame clones alone and lacks a portion of them. The sample lists more than 250,000 clones, just over 85% occurring once. Sample: PBMCs. These receptor sequences come from a woman aged 18-29 years in good health and CMV-seronegative. Each CDR3 is given with its conserved first and last residue.

>TRBV4-2
CASSRTGDYTF
>TRBV2
CASSERPTYYEQYF
>TRBV2
CASKLGRQETQYF
>TRBV19
CASSVPGGVAGNTIYF
>TRBV15
CATRRGHAGGYTF
>TRBV7-9
CASSSSQGFYGYTF
>TRBV7-6
CASSPPVGGSSSSYNEQFF
>TRBV19
CASSITGQSSALFF
>TRBV18
CASSTVPGELFF
>TRBV7-2
CASSPKIRDRNHF
>TRBV10-1
CASSEPGLAGPTALTDTQYF
>TRBV7-8
CASSLSGSSYEQYF
>TRBV5-1
CASSWGLAGSYNEQFF
>TRBV6-5
CASSYREDSSYNEQFF
>TRBV7-8
CASTLKDRNPGQGDEQYF
>TRBV5-1
CASSSYNGGGELFF
>TRBV7-8
CASSLAIAGGPFYEQYF
>TRBV6-5
CASSYAGSYGYTF
>TRBV30
CAWRPGANYGYTF
>TRBV15
CATSLRDRAPNTEAFF
>TRBV4-2
CASSQGPGDYEQYF
>TRBV20-1
CSASPGYEQYF
>TRBV6-5
CASSASDTGELFF
>TRBV7-3
CASSLTASGSYEQYF
>TRBV5-4
CASSLVEGLAGGEQFF
>TRBV5-1
CASSSGLAGEFPYNEQFF
>TRBV7-6
CASSSELAGEREQYF
>TRBV11-2
CASSLWVGAPGETQYF
>TRBV28
CASSLSDSSYEQYF
>TRBV19
CASSRSSSEYTDTQYF
>TRBV5-1
CASSPGLRGLQETQYF
>TRBV5-1
CASSLAGGQMANNEQFF
>TRBV28
CASTTGDLGGYTF
>TRBV28
CASRRASGSGGQFF
>TRBV7-3
CASSPQWGDEQFF
>TRBV6-5
CASRGLASGGTQYF
>TRBV5-6
CASSFNGQGGDTQYF
>TRBV4-3
CASSQDRQAYEQYF
>TRBV27
CASSPGWGLAGVGAKNIQYF
>TRBV27
CASRSGQGGKETQYF
>TRBV9
CASSPDTPGTEAFF
>TRBV5-1
CASSLASASTDTQYF
>TRBV6-5
CAAGAGSYQPQHF
>TRBV29-1
CSVAVVHQETQYF
>TRBV5-6
CASSYRDTGNEQFF
>TRBV7-3
CASSSLAGGPDTGELFF
>TRBV2
CASTDPGSSYEQYF
>TRBV28
CASSFAGTGDYGYTF
>TRBV5-1
CASSSGADWGTEAFF
>TRBV7-2
CATGRGSSGANVLTF
>TRBV7-2
CASSLRAPGLAGGLRQYF
>TRBV9
CASSPRAGLSTDTQYF
>TRBV27
CASSFGGVPKYEQYF